Listed below are T cell receptor beta chains from one sample, sequenced in a study of T cells expressing NK-cell markers. TCRdb re-analyzed the 5' RACE reads; it lists each CDR3 protein once, without DNA. Listed are more than 250,000 distinct CDR3 sequences; 0.39% falls within the top ten. The sample was blood T cells: a sorted CD56 or NKG2C T cell subset, CD4+ or CD8+ T cells, or bulk PBMC T cells (not recorded which). The source is a man aged 18 to 29 in good health. CDR3s include the opening cysteine and the closing phenylalanine or tryptophan.

j_gene | v_gene | CDR3aa
TRBJ2-1 | TRBV6-1 | CASSEPGTSGRSQFF
TRBJ1-5 | TRBV12-3/TRBV12-4 | CASSSWDRINQPQHF
TRBJ1-1 | TRBV12-3/TRBV12-4 | CASRLDPTNTEAFF
TRBJ2-3 | TRBV5-4 | CASSSSANRGTDTQYF
TRBJ2-5 | TRBV7-2 | CASSGLAGTQETQYF
TRBJ2-3 | TRBV28 | CASSLTRGVLGTDTQYF
TRBJ2-7 | TRBV29-1 | CSVERDSYEQYF
TRBJ1-4 | TRBV10-3 | CAISQGQGQHEKLFF
TRBJ2-5 | TRBV29-1 | CSVGMPGGYQETQYF
TRBJ1-2 | TRBV29-1 | CSVGQGAYGYTF
TRBJ2-2 | TRBV5-1 | CASWTGLTGELFF
TRBJ1-4 | TRBV5-5 | CASSLTGQTNEKLFF
TRBJ1-1 | TRBV20-1 | CSAIPRFDEAFF
TRBJ2-1 | TRBV7-3 | CASSLKVPGLTYNEQFF
TRBJ2-7 | TRBV20-1 | CSASGRTYEQYF
TRBJ2-6 | TRBV5-1 | CASSLDSTGANVLTF
TRBJ1-2 | TRBV5-1 | CASSLGQGVDGYTF
TRBJ2-7 | TRBV2 | CASRGQAVFEQYF
TRBJ2-3 | TRBV12-3/TRBV12-4 | CASSPTTGADTQYF
TRBJ2-3 | TRBV5-5 | CASSLGPMVTDTQYF
TRBJ2-6 | TRBV12-3/TRBV12-4 | CASSFRRFGSGANVLTF
TRBJ2-2 | TRBV10-3 | CAIRPANTGELFF
TRBJ1-1 | TRBV7-8 | CASRQTGTEAFF
TRBJ2-7 | TRBV21-1 | CASRTGFSYEQYF
TRBJ2-1 | TRBV7-9 | CASSPKLAGDYNEQFF
TRBJ2-1 | TRBV10-3 | CAISKEREGLNEQFF
TRBJ2-1 | TRBV7-9 | CASSSRAYNEQFF
TRBJ1-2 | TRBV18 | CASSRNTGLDGYTF
TRBJ2-2 | TRBV5-1 | CASSLESAGTNTGELFF
TRBJ2-2 | TRBV19 | CASHDRNTGELFF
TRBJ2-3 | TRBV10-3 | CAISLDRVDTQYF
TRBJ2-5 | TRBV12-3/TRBV12-4 | CASSLSGTPGTQYF
TRBJ2-3 | TRBV6-1 | CASSPQGASTDTQYF